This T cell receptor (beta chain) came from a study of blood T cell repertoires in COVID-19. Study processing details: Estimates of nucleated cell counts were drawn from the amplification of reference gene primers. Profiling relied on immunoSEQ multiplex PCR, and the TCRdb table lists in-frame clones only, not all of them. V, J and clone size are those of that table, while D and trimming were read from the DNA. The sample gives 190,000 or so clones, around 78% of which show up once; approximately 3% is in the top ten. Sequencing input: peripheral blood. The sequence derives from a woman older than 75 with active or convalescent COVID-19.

The CDR3 sequence is CSVGGRGRETQYF. For the CDR3, the DNA is TGCAGCGTCGGTGGTAGGGGTAGGGAGACCCAGTACTTC. This chain uses TRBV29-1 with TRBJ2-5; D possibly corresponds to TRBD1 (5 bases). The CDR3 is made up of 13 amino acids. The ends were cut back, 6 bases at V and 5 bases at J, with 16 bases in the middle. Germline V gene sequence: CDR1 SQVTM, CDR2 ANQGSEA.